This passage covers 3 T cell receptor beta chains from one sample sequenced in a study of cytomegalovirus exposure and HLA in healthy donors. PCR used 60 Vbeta primers and 13 Jbeta primers. The method was immunoSEQ multiplex PCR; TCRdb's version includes in-frame clones alone and lacks a portion of them. The table records about 15,000 clones, approximately 57% of them present only once. The sample taken for sequencing was PBMCs. The receptor source for this set is a woman aged 50 to 60 in good health and CMV-seropositive.

This rearrangement joins TRBV9 to TRBJ1-1; D gene ambiguous. Germline CDR1 SGDLS, CDR2 YYNGEE. The CDR3 contains 14 residues. Trimming pared 5 bases from V and 0 bases from J, leaving 11 bases between. CDR3 in amino acids: CASSASFMNTEAFF. The CDR3 region has the DNA TGTGCCAGCAGTGCGTCGTTTATGAACACTGAAGCTTTCTTT.

This clone was seen just once. The chain carries TRBV7-2 and TRBJ2-7; possibly TRBD2 for D (6 bases). Trimming left V 1 base short and J 7 bases short, with 11 bases between. CDR1 is SGHTA, CDR2 FQGNSA, per germline. There are 13 residues in the CDR3. CDR3 protein: CASSLGSAGEQYF. The CDR3 DNA follows: TGTGCCAGCAGCTTAGGTTCGGCGGGAGAGCAGTACTTC.

This clone was found a few times. Germline is not matched at one junction end, which may reflect a read error. The chain combines TRBV30 with TRBJ1-2; the match to TRBD1 covers 8 bases. Germline assignment: CDR1 GTSNPN and CDR2 SVGIG (reference sequence). This CDR3 spans 12 amino acids. The CDR3: CAWSGTGPTSSF. The CDR3 DNA is TGTGCCTGGAGTGGGACAGGGCCTACCTCCTCCTTC. The whole variable domain, filled in from reference TRBV30 and TRBJ1-2, reads SQTIHQWPATLVQPVGSPLSLECTVEGTSNPNLYWYRQAAGRGLQLLFYSVGIGQISSEVPQNLSASRPQDRQFILSSKKLLLSDSGFYLCAWSGTGPTSSFGSGTRLTVV.